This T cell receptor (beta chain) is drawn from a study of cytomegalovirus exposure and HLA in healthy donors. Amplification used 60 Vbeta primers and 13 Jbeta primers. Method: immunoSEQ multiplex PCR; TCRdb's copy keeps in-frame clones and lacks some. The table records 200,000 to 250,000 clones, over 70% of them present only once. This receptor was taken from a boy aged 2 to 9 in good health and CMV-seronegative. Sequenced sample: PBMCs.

The CDR3 DNA sequence: TGTGCCAGCAGCGAAACGGGACAGGGGAACACCGGGGAGCTGTTTTTT. This translates into CASSETGQGNTGELFF. The chain links TRBV9 to TRBJ2-2, with 9 bases identical to TRBD1. The CDR3 runs 16 residues. Unmatched junction bases numbered 4, after V lost 3 bases and J lost 1 base. Germline V gene lookup returns CDR1 SGDLS and CDR2 YYNGEE.